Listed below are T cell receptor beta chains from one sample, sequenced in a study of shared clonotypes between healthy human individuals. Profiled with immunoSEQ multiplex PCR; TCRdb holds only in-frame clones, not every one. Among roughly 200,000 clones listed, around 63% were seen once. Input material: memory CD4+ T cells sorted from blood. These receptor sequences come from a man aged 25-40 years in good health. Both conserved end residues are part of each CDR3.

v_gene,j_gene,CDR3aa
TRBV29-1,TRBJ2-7,CSVESWTEPYEQYF
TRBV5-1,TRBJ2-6,CASSLGQLSGANVLTF
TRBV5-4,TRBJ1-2,CASSLEKGAYYGYTF
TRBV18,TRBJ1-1,CASTTTTGDDTEAFF
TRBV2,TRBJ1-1,CASSDSGSEAFF
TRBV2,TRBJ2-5,CASSRGVGQETQYF
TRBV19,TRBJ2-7,CASSELAGSLLEQYF
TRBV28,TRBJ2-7,CASSLSTSGKYEQYF
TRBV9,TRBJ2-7,CASSVYPQNEQYF
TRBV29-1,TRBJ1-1,CSGTGALNTEAFF
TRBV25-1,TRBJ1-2,CASSESSGGTGYTF
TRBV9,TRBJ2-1,CASSVNQGAGNEQFF